Described below is a single TCR beta chain sequence and its context. The antigen is unknown. The sample is drawn from a study of CXCR3-negative and CXCR3-positive naive CD8 T cells. 5' RACE that incorporated UMI labels was used to prepare the TRB cDNA libraries. TCRdb re-analyzed the 5' RACE reads; it lists each CDR3 protein once, without DNA. The sample data list about 58,000 distinct CDR3 sequences. This CDR3 spans 15 amino acids. Germline V gene lookup returns CDR1 SGHVS and CDR2 FNYEAQ. Whole-study findings and limits: Similarly elevated diversity marked both naive subsets, with memory CD8+ cells showing far lower diversity. No difference in surface CD5 was seen between naive subsets, and TCR strength was inferred from TRB CDR3 properties.

Sequencing was carried out using naive CXCR3- CD8+ T cells from blood. Indicated subset: CD45RO-CCR7+CD27+CD95- naive CD8+ T cells lacking CXCR3 (TNR3-). The genes are TRBV7-6 and TRBJ2-3; the TCRdb D gene call, TRBD1, has no DNA to confirm it. The sequence came from a human donor in good health. Some clones in this sample may be carry-over from other donors' samples. The CDR3 sequence is CASSLAPGGGDTQYF.